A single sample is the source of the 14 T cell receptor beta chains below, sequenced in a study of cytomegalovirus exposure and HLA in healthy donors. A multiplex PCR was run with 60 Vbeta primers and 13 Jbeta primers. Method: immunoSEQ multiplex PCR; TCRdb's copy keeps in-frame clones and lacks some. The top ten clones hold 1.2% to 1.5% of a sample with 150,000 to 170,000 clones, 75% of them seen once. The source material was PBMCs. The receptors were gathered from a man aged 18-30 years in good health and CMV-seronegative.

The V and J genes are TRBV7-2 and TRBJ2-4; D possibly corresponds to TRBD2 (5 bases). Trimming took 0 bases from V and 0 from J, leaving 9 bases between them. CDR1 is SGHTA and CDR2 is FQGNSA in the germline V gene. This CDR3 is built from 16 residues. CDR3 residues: CASSLAGERAKNIQYF. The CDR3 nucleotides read TGTGCCAGCAGCTTAGCGGGAGAAAGAGCCAAAAACATTCAGTACTTC.

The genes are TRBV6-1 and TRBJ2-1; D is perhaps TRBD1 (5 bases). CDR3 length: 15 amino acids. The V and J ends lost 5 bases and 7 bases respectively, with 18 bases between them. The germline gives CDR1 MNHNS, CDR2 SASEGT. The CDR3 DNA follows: TGTGCCAGCAGTCCCCCGGCAGGGATCAAAAATGAGCAGTTCTTC. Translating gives CASSPPAGIKNEQFF.

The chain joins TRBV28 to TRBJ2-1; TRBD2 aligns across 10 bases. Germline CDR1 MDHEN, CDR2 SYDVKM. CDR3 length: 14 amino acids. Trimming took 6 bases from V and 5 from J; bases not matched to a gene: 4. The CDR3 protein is CASRKREGDNEQFF. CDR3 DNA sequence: TGTGCCAGCAGAAAGCGGGAGGGGGACAATGAGCAGTTCTTC.

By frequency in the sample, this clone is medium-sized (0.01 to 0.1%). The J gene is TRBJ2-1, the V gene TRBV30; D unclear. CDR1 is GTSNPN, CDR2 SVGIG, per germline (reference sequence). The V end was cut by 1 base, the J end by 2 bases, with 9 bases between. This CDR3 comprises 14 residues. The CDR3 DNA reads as TGTGCCTGGAGTGACCCAGGCGCCTACAATGAGCAGTTCTTC. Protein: CAWSDPGAYNEQFF.

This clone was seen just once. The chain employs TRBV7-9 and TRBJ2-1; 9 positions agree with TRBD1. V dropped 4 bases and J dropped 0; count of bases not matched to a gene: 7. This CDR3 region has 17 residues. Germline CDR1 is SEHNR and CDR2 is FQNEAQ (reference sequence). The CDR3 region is CASSSNRGPRSYNEQFF. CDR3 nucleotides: TGTGCCAGCAGCTCAAACAGGGGGCCCCGCTCCTACAATGAGCAGTTCTTC.

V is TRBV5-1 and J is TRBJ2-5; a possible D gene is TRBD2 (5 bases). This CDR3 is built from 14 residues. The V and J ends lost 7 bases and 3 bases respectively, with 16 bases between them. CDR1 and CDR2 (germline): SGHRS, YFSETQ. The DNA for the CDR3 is TGCGCCAGCGACCGGGGAGAGGGAAAAGAGACCCAGTACTTC. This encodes CASDRGEGKETQYF.

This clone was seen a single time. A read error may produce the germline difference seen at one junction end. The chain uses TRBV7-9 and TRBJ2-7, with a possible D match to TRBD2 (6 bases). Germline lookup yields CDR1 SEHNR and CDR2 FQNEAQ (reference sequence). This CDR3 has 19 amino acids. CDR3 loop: CSSSPPLLGGAGGVYEQYF. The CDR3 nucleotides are TGTTCCAGCAGCCCACCCCTCTTGGGGGGAGCCGGAGGCGTCTACGAGCAGTACTTC.

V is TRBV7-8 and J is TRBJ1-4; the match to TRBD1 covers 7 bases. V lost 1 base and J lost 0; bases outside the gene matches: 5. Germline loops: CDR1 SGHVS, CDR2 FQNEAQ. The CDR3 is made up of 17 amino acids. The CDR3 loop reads CASSLVWDSSTNEKLFF. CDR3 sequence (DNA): TGTGCCAGCAGCTTAGTGTGGGACAGCTCAACTAATGAAAAACTGTTTTTT.

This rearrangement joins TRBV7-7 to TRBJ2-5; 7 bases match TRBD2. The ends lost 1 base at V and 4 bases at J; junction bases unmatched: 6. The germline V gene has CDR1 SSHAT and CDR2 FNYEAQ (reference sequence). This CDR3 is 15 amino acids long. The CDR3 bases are TGTGCCAGCAGCTTAGGCCGGGGCGGGGGAGAGACCCAGTACTTC. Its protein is CASSLGRGGGETQYF.

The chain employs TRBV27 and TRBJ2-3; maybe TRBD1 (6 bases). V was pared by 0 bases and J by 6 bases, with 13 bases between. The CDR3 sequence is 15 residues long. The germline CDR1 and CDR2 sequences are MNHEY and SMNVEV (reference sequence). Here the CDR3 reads CASSLSLQGGDTQYF. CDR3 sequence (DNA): TGTGCCAGCAGTTTATCGTTACAGGGCGGGGATACGCAGTATTTT.

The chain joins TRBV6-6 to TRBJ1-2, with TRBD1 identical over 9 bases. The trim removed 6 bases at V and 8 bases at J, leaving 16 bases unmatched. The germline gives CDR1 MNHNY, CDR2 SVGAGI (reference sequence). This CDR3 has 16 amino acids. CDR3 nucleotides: TGTGCCAGCAGGCCCGGCGGACAGGGGACAGGGTTAGGCTACACCTTC. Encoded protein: CASRPGGQGTGLGYTF.

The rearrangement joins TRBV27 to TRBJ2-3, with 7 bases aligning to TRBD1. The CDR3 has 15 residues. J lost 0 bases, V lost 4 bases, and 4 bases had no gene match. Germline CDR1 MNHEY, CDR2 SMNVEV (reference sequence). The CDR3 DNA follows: TGTGCCAGCAGTTGGGGACAGTTTAGCACAGATACGCAGTATTTT. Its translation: CASSWGQFSTDTQYF.

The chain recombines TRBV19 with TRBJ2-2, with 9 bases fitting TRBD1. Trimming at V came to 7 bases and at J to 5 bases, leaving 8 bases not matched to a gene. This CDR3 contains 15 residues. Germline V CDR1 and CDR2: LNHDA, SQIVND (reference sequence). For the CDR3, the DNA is TGTGCCAGTACCTTACAGGGGGCTGAAACCGGGGAGCTGTTTTTT. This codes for CASTLQGAETGELFF.

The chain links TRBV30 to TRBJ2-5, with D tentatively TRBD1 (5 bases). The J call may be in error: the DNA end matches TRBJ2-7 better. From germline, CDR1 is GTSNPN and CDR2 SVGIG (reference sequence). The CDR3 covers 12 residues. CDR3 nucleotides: TGTGCCTGGAGTGGGCAGGGCTACGAGCAGTACTTC. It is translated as CAWSGQGYEQYF.